The 28 T cell receptor beta chains reported below all come from one sample, sequenced in a study of T cell responses to AZD1222 COVID-19 vaccine. Profiled with immunoSEQ multiplex PCR; TCRdb holds only in-frame clones, not every one. The sample has approximately 67,000 clones, 83% seen once. The sample consisted of peripheral blood, taken 28 days after the second AZD1222 dose. Receptors were obtained from an adult who received the AZD1222 COVID-19 vaccine.

V and J are TRBV9 and TRBJ1-1; 12 nucleotides agree with TRBD1. After removal of 2 bases from V and 5 bases from J, the junction contained 7 bases not matched to a gene. Per germline, CDR1 SGDLS and CDR2 YYNGEE. The CDR3 sequence is 16 residues long. CDR3 in amino acids: CASSVSAGQGATEAFF. The DNA of the CDR3 is TGTGCCAGCAGCGTTAGCGCGGGACAGGGGGCAACTGAAGCTTTCTTT.

The V call is TRBV5-1, the J call TRBJ1-3; no firm D call. CDR1 is SGHRS and CDR2 is YFSETQ in the germline V gene. Deletions cut 0 bases from V and 0 bases from J, with 7 bases between. The CDR3 consists of 15 residues. The CDR3: CASSLGVDSGNTIYF. The CDR3 DNA sequence: TGCGCCAGCAGCTTGGGGGTCGACTCTGGAAACACCATATATTTT.

This sequence joins TRBV19 and TRBJ2-7; D is possibly TRBD1 (5 bases). The germline V gene has CDR1 LNHDA and CDR2 SQIVND (reference sequence). V lost 10 bases, J lost 1 base, and 17 bases lay in between. The CDR3 is made up of 14 amino acids. The CDR3 loop reads CATREPGASYEQYF. In nucleotides, the CDR3 is TGTGCCACCAGGGAACCTGGGGCGTCCTACGAGCAGTACTTC.

V usage is TRBV4-2 and J usage is TRBJ1-2; D is ambiguous. CDR3 length: 14 amino acids. The V gene lost 0 bases and the J gene lost 8 bases, with 13 bases spanning the gap. Germline V gene data show CDR1 as LGHNA and CDR2 as YNFKEQ. CDR3 nucleotides: TGTGCCAGCAGCCAAGATCGTGAGGGAGTAGGCTACACCTTC. Amino acid sequence: CASSQDREGVGYTF.

The V gene is TRBV9, the J gene TRBJ2-2; 8 bases match TRBD1. The trim removed 2 bases at V and 1 base at J, leaving 13 bases unmatched. Germline V CDR1 and CDR2: SGDLS, YYNGEE. The CDR3 totals 19 residues. DNA of the CDR3: TGTGCCAGCAGCGTCCTCCCCGGGACAGGTGGGGGGAACACCGGGGAGCTGTTTTTT. It codes for CASSVLPGTGGGNTGELFF.

This clone was found a few times. The chain couples TRBV5-1 to TRBJ1-1, with 8 positions matching TRBD1. This CDR3 has 15 amino acids. With V trimmed by 4 bases and J by 0 bases, 5 bases remained unmatched. Germline V lookup: CDR1 SGHRS, CDR2 YFSETQ. Written as DNA, the CDR3 is TGCGCCAGCAGCCCTAGGACAGGGTTGAACACTGAAGCTTTCTTT. It is translated as CASSPRTGLNTEAFF.

The V and J genes are TRBV18 and TRBJ1-1, with 12 positions matching TRBD1. The germline V gene encodes CDR1 KGHSH and CDR2 LQKENI. This CDR3 has 15 residues. Trimming took 4 bases from V and 3 from J; bases not matched to a gene: 3. The CDR3 region has the DNA TGTGCCAGCTCACTAGGGACAGGGGGCCACACTGAAGCTTTCTTT. Translated, it gives CASSLGTGGHTEAFF.

This rearrangement joins TRBV7-2 to TRBJ2-7; D remains ambiguous. CDR3 size: 12 residues. From germline, CDR1 is SGHTA and CDR2 FQGNSA. V was shortened by 3 bases and J by 3 bases, with 6 bases between the two germline ends. The CDR3 here is CASSFWGYEQYF. The CDR3 DNA reads TGTGCCAGCAGCTTTTGGGGCTACGAGCAGTACTTC.

The V gene is TRBV7-7, the J gene TRBJ2-7, with 7 bases aligning to TRBD1. This CDR3 is built from 16 residues. J was trimmed by 10 bases and V by 5 bases; bases with no gene match: 20. Per the germline V gene, CDR1 is SSHAT and CDR2 is FNYEAQ (reference sequence). CDR3 region: CASSPIIGVDRAEQYF. In DNA, the CDR3 is TGTGCCAGCAGCCCCATTATCGGGGTTGACAGGGCGGAACAGTACTTC.

The chain employs TRBV29-1 and TRBJ2-7; possible D gene TRBD1, 6 bases. V was cut by 5 bases and J by 0 bases, with 11 bases left in between. CDR3 length: 13 residues. CDR1 and CDR2 (germline): SQVTM, ANQGSEA. For the CDR3, the DNA is TGCAGCGTTCGGACAGAGAGCTCCTACGAGCAGTACTTC. Amino acids: CSVRTESSYEQYF.

This clone was found once. This chain joins TRBV6-1 and TRBJ1-2; weak D call: TRBD1 (6 bases). This CDR3 region has 13 residues. V was shortened by 2 bases and J by 6 bases, with 10 bases between the two germline ends. Germline assignment: CDR1 MNHNS and CDR2 SASEGT. The CDR3 is CASSERGVHGYTF. Here the CDR3 DNA reads TGTGCCAGCAGTGAAAGGGGGGTCCATGGCTACACCTTC.

The chain joins TRBV6-2 or TRBV6-3 to TRBJ2-7, with D possibly matching TRBD1 (6 bases). Trimming shortened V by 5 bases and J by 3 bases, and 14 bases separated the two germline ends. This CDR3 spans 14 amino acids. CDR1 is MNHEY and CDR2 is SVGEGT in the germline V gene. The CDR3 DNA sequence: TGTGCCAGCAGTCCGACAGGTCCCAACTACGAGCAGTACTTC. Its translation is CASSPTGPNYEQYF.

The J gene is TRBJ1-1, the V gene TRBV5-4; 9 nucleotides agree with TRBD1. V gave up 3 bases and J gave up 11 bases; unmatched junction bases: 20. Germline values: CDR1 SGHNT, CDR2 YYREEE (reference sequence). The CDR3 runs to 17 residues. Here the CDR3 reads CASSSVSAGQGYIGAFF. The CDR3 bases are TGTGCCAGCAGCTCTGTGTCGGCGGGACAGGGATACATAGGGGCTTTCTTT.

The chain joins TRBV2 to TRBJ1-2, with D possibly being TRBD1 (6 bases). V dropped 6 bases and J dropped 4 bases, with 15 bases sitting between them. The CDR3 is 14 amino acids. The germline gives CDR1 SNHLY, CDR2 FYNNEI. CDR3 nucleotide sequence: TGTGCCAGCAGGCCTGAGGGGGTAGGCTATGGCTACACCTTC. Translated, it gives CASRPEGVGYGYTF.

V and J are TRBV6-5 and TRBJ1-1; D not resolved. From germline, CDR1 is MNHEY and CDR2 SVGAGI. The CDR3 has 11 amino acids. Trimming left V 8 bases short and J 4 bases short, with 8 bases between. The chain's CDR3 is CASWEATEAFF. In DNA form, the CDR3 reads TGTGCCAGCTGGGAGGCCACTGAAGCTTTCTTT.

The chain couples TRBV10-3 to TRBJ1-6; 7 bases are shared with TRBD1. From germline, CDR1 is ENHRY and CDR2 SYGVKD. V shed 6 bases and J 7 bases; nucleotides not matched to a gene: 6. The CDR3 is made up of 14 amino acids. CDR3 sequence reads: CAISAGTENSPLHF. The DNA for the CDR3 is TGTGCCATCAGCGCCGGGACAGAGAATTCACCCCTCCACTTT.

V is TRBV7-8 and J is TRBJ1-1, with unresolved D. Germline V CDR1 and CDR2: SGHVS, FQNEAQ. Trimming took 0 bases from V and 8 from J, leaving 7 bases between them. This CDR3 contains 12 residues. The CDR3: CASSLAGREAFF. CDR3 in DNA: TGTGCCAGCAGCTTAGCCGGCAGGGAAGCTTTCTTT.

V is TRBV5-1 and J is TRBJ2-3, with TRBD2 matching 7 bases. The germline CDR1 and CDR2 sequences are SGHRS and YFSETQ. J was trimmed by 3 bases and V by 2 bases; bases with no gene match: 3. This CDR3 contains 14 residues. The CDR3 is CASSFYGGTDTQYF. The CDR3 DNA reads as TGCGCCAGCAGCTTCTACGGGGGGACAGATACGCAGTATTTT. The complete variable domain, with remaining parts taken from reference TRBV5-1 and TRBJ2-3, reads KAGVTQTPRYLIKTRGQQVTLSCSPISGHRSVSWYQQTPGQGLQFLFEYFSETQRNKGNFPGRFSGRQFSNSRSEMNVSTLELGDSALYLCASSFYGGTDTQYFGPGTRLTVL.

The chain recombines TRBV16 with TRBJ2-7, with 7 bases identical to TRBD1. This CDR3 contains 13 residues. Germline V gene lookup returns CDR1 KGHSY and CDR2 FQNENV. Trimming cost V 6 bases and J 0 bases; bases outside gene matches: 2. The CDR3 DNA reads TGTGCCAGCAGTCCAGGGGGCTCCTACGAGCAGTACTTC. Translation gives CASSPGGSYEQYF.

This rearrangement joins TRBV21-1 to TRBJ1-2. TRBV21-1 is given as a pseudogene. This CDR3 is built from 14 residues. CDR3 sequence reads: CASSMGKVGYGYTF. Written as DNA, the CDR3 is TGTGCCAGCAGCATGGGGAAAGTCGGCTATGGCTACACCTTC.

This rearrangement joins TRBV4-2 to TRBJ2-5; possibly TRBD2 for D (6 bases). V dropped 0 bases and J dropped 5 bases, with 19 bases sitting between them. Per germline, CDR1 LGHNA and CDR2 YNFKEQ. This CDR3 comprises 17 residues. In DNA form, the CDR3 reads TGTGCCAGCAGCCAAGATGAATCGGAACTAAGCGGGGAGACCCAGTACTTC. It specifies CASSQDESELSGETQYF.

V is TRBV11-3 and J is TRBJ1-1, with D unclear. V lost 4 bases and J lost 1, with 16 bases in between. Germline lookup yields CDR1 SGHNT and CDR2 YENEEA. The length of the CDR3 is 16 residues. The CDR3 is CASSWVARTSNTEAFF. Written as DNA, the CDR3 is TGTGCCAGCAGCTGGGTCGCGCGCACATCGAACACTGAAGCTTTCTTT.

The gene calls are TRBV5-4 and TRBJ2-7, with 12 bases that match TRBD1. V shed 5 bases and J 4 bases; nucleotides not matched to a gene: 13. Germline CDR1 and CDR2: SGHNT and YYREEE (reference sequence). This CDR3 comprises 17 residues. The CDR3 DNA reads as TGTGCCAGCAGGGCCGGGACAGGGGGCGGTGGGGATTACGAGCAGTACTTC. It specifies CASRAGTGGGGDYEQYF.

The chain uses TRBV3-1 (or the pseudogene TRBV3-2) and TRBJ1-5; D uncertain. CDR1 is LGHDT, CDR2 YNNKEL, per germline (reference sequence). V lost 4 bases and J 9 bases, leaving 10 bases between the germline ends. The CDR3 is made up of 12 amino acids. The CDR3 nucleotides are TGTGCCAGCAGCCCCCTCATAGGGCCCCAGCATTTT. Translation gives CASSPLIGPQHF.

This chain uses TRBV3-1 (or the pseudogene TRBV3-2) with TRBJ1-3, with 8 bases matching TRBD1. The CDR3 runs to 14 residues. Trimming at V came to 3 bases and at J to 5 bases, leaving 3 bases not matched to a gene. CDR1 LGHDT and CDR2 YNNKEL come from the germline V gene (reference sequence). The CDR3 reads CASSHRTGRNTIYF. As DNA, the CDR3 is TGTGCCAGCAGCCACCGGACAGGGAGAAACACCATATATTTT.

The chain links TRBV7-2 to TRBJ1-3; tentatively, D is TRBD1 (6 bases). Trimming took off 1 base at V and 0 bases at J, with 13 bases between the two ends. CDR1 is SGHTA and CDR2 is FQGNSA in the germline V gene. This CDR3 has 17 residues. This chain's CDR3 is CASSLVHTGTSGNTIYF. The CDR3 nucleotides read TGTGCCAGCAGCTTAGTCCATACAGGGACCTCTGGAAACACCATATATTTT.

This CDR3 reads CASSVNRIPYEQYF. DNA of the CDR3: TGTGCCAGCAGTGTTAACAGGATCCCCTACGAGCAGTACTTC. The J gene is TRBJ2-7, the V gene TRBV2; possible D gene TRBD1, 5 bases. The V and J ends lost 4 bases and 2 bases respectively, with 12 bases between them. The V gene's germline CDR1 is SNHLY and CDR2 FYNNEI. The CDR3 runs to 14 residues.

The chain employs TRBV11-3 and TRBJ2-3, with D perhaps matching TRBD2 (7 bases). Between the trimmed V and J ends, which lost 3 bases and 5 bases, there was a span of 15 bases. The CDR3 spans 15 residues. Germline lookup yields CDR1 SGHNT and CDR2 YENEEA. The CDR3 bases are TGTGCCAGCAGCTTCGAGGGGGGGTTTTTAGATACGCAGTATTTT. Residues: CASSFEGGFLDTQYF.